The source of this T cell receptor beta chain is a study of blood T cell repertoires in COVID-19. About the research overall: Sites in the United States, Italy and Spain provided acute and convalescent COVID-19 samples. PBMCs, B-cell-depleted T cells, or T cells were the source of the cDNA or gDNA that made up the material.

As originally analysed: Estimation of nucleated cell counts relied on the amplification of reference gene primers. TCRdb keeps only in-frame clones here, not all; method: immunoSEQ multiplex PCR. V and J calls and clone size are given by that table; D and trimming were obtained from the DNA. The data show under 300,000 clones, over 70% seen once. V was pared by 3 bases and J by 1 base, with 9 bases between. The length of the CDR3 is 14 residues. Germline loops: CDR1 LNHNV, CDR2 YYDKDF (reference sequence). The sequence came from a woman older than 75 with acute or convalescent COVID-19. The sample taken for sequencing was peripheral blood. The rearrangement links TRBV15 to TRBJ1-1; the D is unclear. CDR3 in amino acids: CATSRTGSNTEAFF. CDR3 in DNA: TGTGCCACCAGCAGGACCGGGTCGAACACTGAAGCTTTCTTT.